This T cell receptor (beta chain) was identified in a study of response to subunit inactivated influenza vaccine. Whole-study findings and limits: Authors suggested each seasonal flu vaccination may recruit only limited numbers of new T cells.

TCRdb called the RT-PCR reads again in MiXCR, with one record for every CDR3 protein. The table has roughly 180,000 distinct CDR3 sequences, around 9% seen once. In germline, CDR1 is SQVTM, CDR2 ANQGSEA. V lost 2 bases to trimming and J lost 8 bases, with 16 bases between them. The CDR3 is 13 amino acids. In its sample, this clonotype was seen many times. Its antigen is unidentified. The clonotype was recovered from a man aged 50 to 59 who received an inactivated influenza vaccine. The V gene is TRBV29-1, the J gene TRBJ2-7; maybe TRBD1 (5 bases). Sequencing used non-naive T cells sorted from PBMCs, obtained on the day of vaccination. For the CDR3, the DNA is TGCAGCGTTGAAATAAGGGGCACTCCCAAGCAGTACTTC. Amino acid sequence: CSVEIRGTPKQYF.